This is a list of T cell receptor beta chains from one sample in a study of beta chain features in type 1 diabetes. Sequencing used immunoSEQ multiplex PCR; TCRdb keeps in-frame clones, though not all of them. The profile covers about half a million clones, with roughly an eighth appearing a single time and approximately 0.05% taken by the ten largest. The sequencing input was naive CD4+ T cells from blood. These receptors were taken from a woman in her late teens or twenties in good health. Each CDR3 is given with its conserved first and last residue. Each record gives: clone size, V gene, CDR3 length, D gene, J gene, CDR3 DNA, CDR3 protein. The D gene is left open where the match is weak. Clone size, where shown, is once, few, many, or a class for clones that have expanded.

abundance: -
v_gene: TRBV5-1
len: 14
d_gene: TRBD1
j_gene: TRBJ2-5
CDR3nt: TGCGCCAGCAGCGTACAGGGGAGCCAAGAGACCCAGTACTTC
CDR3aa: CASSVQGSQETQYF

abundance: -
v_gene: TRBV7-9
len: 14
d_gene: -
j_gene: TRBJ2-1
CDR3nt: TGTGCCAGCAGGCAGACAGTCGCCTACAATGAGCAGTTCTTC
CDR3aa: CASRQTVAYNEQFF

abundance: -
v_gene: TRBV25-1
len: 14
d_gene: -
j_gene: TRBJ1-1
CDR3nt: TGTGCCAGCAGTGACTACCGGACCCCTGGAGGAGCTTTCTTT
CDR3aa: CASSDYRTPGGAFF

abundance: -
v_gene: TRBV10-3
len: 15
d_gene: -
j_gene: TRBJ2-1
CDR3nt: TGTGCCATCAGTGAGGCAGTGAGCTCCTACAATGAGCAGTTCTTC
CDR3aa: CAISEAVSSYNEQFF

abundance: -
v_gene: TRBV9
len: 15
d_gene: -
j_gene: TRBJ1-1
CDR3nt: TGTGCCAGCAGCGTAGGATCGAGAACGAACACTGAAGCTTTCTTT
CDR3aa: CASSVGSRTNTEAFF

abundance: -
v_gene: TRBV29-1
len: 16
d_gene: -
j_gene: TRBJ2-2
CDR3nt: TGCAGCGTGGCGAATTATAGGGGAGCCGCCACCGGGGAGCTGTTTTTT
CDR3aa: CSVANYRGAATGELFF

abundance: -
v_gene: TRBV7-2
len: 16
d_gene: -
j_gene: TRBJ2-6
CDR3nt: TGTGCCAGCAGCCCTCCTCAGGTTCCTGGGGCCAACGTCCTGACTTTC
CDR3aa: CASSPPQVPGANVLTF

abundance: few
v_gene: TRBV4-3
len: 14
d_gene: TRBD1
j_gene: TRBJ2-5
CDR3nt: TGCGCCAGCAGCCGGGACAGGGTTAGGGAGACCCAGTACTTC
CDR3aa: CASSRDRVRETQYF

abundance: -
v_gene: TRBV18
len: 16
d_gene: TRBD1
j_gene: TRBJ2-5
CDR3nt: TGTGCCAGCTCACCATCGGGACAGGGGACGTGGGAGACCCAGTACTTC
CDR3aa: CASSPSGQGTWETQYF

abundance: -
v_gene: TRBV7-9
len: 13
d_gene: -
j_gene: TRBJ2-3
CDR3nt: TGTGCCAGCAGCTTAGTTCAGACAGATACGCAGTATTTT
CDR3aa: CASSLVQTDTQYF

abundance: -
v_gene: TRBV4-1
len: 14
d_gene: TRBD1
j_gene: TRBJ1-1
CDR3nt: TGCGCCAGCAGCCAACCGGGACAGGGTCTTGAAGCTTTCTTT
CDR3aa: CASSQPGQGLEAFF

abundance: -
v_gene: TRBV7-2
len: 14
d_gene: -
j_gene: TRBJ2-7
CDR3nt: TGTGCCAGCAGCTTAGGCCAGGGAGGCTACGAGCAGTACTTC
CDR3aa: CASSLGQGGYEQYF

abundance: -
v_gene: TRBV9
len: 17
d_gene: TRBD1
j_gene: TRBJ2-3
CDR3nt: TGTGCCAGCAGCCCCCGACCCCCGGGACAGCTCACAGATACGCAGTATTTT
CDR3aa: CASSPRPPGQLTDTQYF

abundance: few
v_gene: TRBV25-1
len: 17
d_gene: -
j_gene: TRBJ1-6
CDR3nt: TGTGCCAGCAGTGATTATAGGGGGAGCTCCTATAATTCACCCCTCCACTTT
CDR3aa: CASSDYRGSSYNSPLHF

abundance: few
v_gene: TRBV7-2
len: 15
d_gene: -
j_gene: TRBJ2-3
CDR3nt: TGTGCCAGCAGCGTAGCCGGGACATATCCAGATACGCAGTATTTT
CDR3aa: CASSVAGTYPDTQYF

abundance: -
v_gene: TRBV7-2
len: 16
d_gene: -
j_gene: TRBJ2-1
CDR3nt: TGTGCCAGCAGCCCTGCCTGGGGCCGTACGTACAATGAGCAGTTCTTC
CDR3aa: CASSPAWGRTYNEQFF

abundance: -
v_gene: TRBV29-1
len: 11
d_gene: -
j_gene: TRBJ2-7
CDR3nt: TGCAGCGTTAGCGTGGTGTACGAGCAGTACTTC
CDR3aa: CSVSVVYEQYF

abundance: few
v_gene: TRBV5-6
len: 14
d_gene: -
j_gene: TRBJ2-4
CDR3nt: TGTGCCAGCAGCTGGAGGGCAGCCAAAAACATTCAGTACTTC
CDR3aa: CASSWRAAKNIQYF

abundance: -
v_gene: TRBV7-9
len: 15
d_gene: TRBD2
j_gene: TRBJ2-7
CDR3nt: TGTGCCAGCAGCTTTGGGACTAGCGGAGAGTACGAGCAGTACTTC
CDR3aa: CASSFGTSGEYEQYF

abundance: -
v_gene: TRBV7-2
len: 13
d_gene: -
j_gene: TRBJ1-6
CDR3nt: TGTGCCAGCTGCGGATTTACGAATTCACCCCTCCACTTT
CDR3aa: CASCGFTNSPLHF

abundance: few
v_gene: TRBV9
len: 14
d_gene: -
j_gene: TRBJ1-1
CDR3nt: TGTGCCAGCAGCGTTATCGGACAGAACACTGAAGCTTTCTTT
CDR3aa: CASSVIGQNTEAFF

abundance: -
v_gene: TRBV27
len: 14
d_gene: TRBD1
j_gene: TRBJ2-1
CDR3nt: TGTGCCAGCAAATCGGGACAGGTTCGAAATGAGCAGTTCTTC
CDR3aa: CASKSGQVRNEQFF

abundance: -
v_gene: TRBV19
len: 14
d_gene: TRBD1
j_gene: TRBJ2-7
CDR3nt: TGTGCCAGTAGTATGTGGGGACAGGGACGCGAGCAGTACTTC
CDR3aa: CASSMWGQGREQYF

abundance: -
v_gene: TRBV7-3
len: 13
d_gene: -
j_gene: TRBJ2-2
CDR3nt: TGTGCCAGCAGCCTCCGCTCCGCCGGGGAGCTGTTTTTT
CDR3aa: CASSLRSAGELFF

abundance: -
v_gene: TRBV5-1
len: 16
d_gene: TRBD2
j_gene: TRBJ2-1
CDR3nt: TGCGCCAGCAGCTTAGTTAGGACTAGCGGAATGAATGAGCAGTTCTTC
CDR3aa: CASSLVRTSGMNEQFF

abundance: few
v_gene: TRBV30
len: 13
d_gene: -
j_gene: TRBJ1-5
CDR3nt: TGTGCCTGGAGAATCTCGGGTACTCAGCCCCAGCATTTT
CDR3aa: CAWRISGTQPQHF

abundance: -
v_gene: TRBV29-1
len: 13
d_gene: TRBD1
j_gene: TRBJ2-7
CDR3nt: TGCAGCGTTCAGGGGGTGACGACCAACGAGCAGTACTTC
CDR3aa: CSVQGVTTNEQYF

abundance: -
v_gene: TRBV5-1
len: 15
d_gene: -
j_gene: TRBJ2-2
CDR3nt: TGCGCCAGCAGCTTGCAGGGATTTGACACCGGGGAGCTGTTTTTT
CDR3aa: CASSLQGFDTGELFF

abundance: few
v_gene: TRBV7-9
len: 15
d_gene: TRBD2
j_gene: TRBJ2-1
CDR3nt: TGTGCCAGCAGCTCCCGAGCGGGAGAGAGTCATGAGCAGTTCTTC
CDR3aa: CASSSRAGESHEQFF

abundance: -
v_gene: TRBV7-9
len: 12
d_gene: -
j_gene: TRBJ2-5
CDR3nt: TGTGCCAGCAGCTTATCCTGGGAGACCCAGTACTTC
CDR3aa: CASSLSWETQYF

abundance: -
v_gene: TRBV9
len: 12
d_gene: -
j_gene: TRBJ1-2
CDR3nt: TGTGCCAGCAGTGGGGGGGCCTATGGCTACACCTTC
CDR3aa: CASSGGAYGYTF

abundance: few
v_gene: TRBV9
len: 12
d_gene: -
j_gene: TRBJ1-1
CDR3nt: TGTGCCAGCAGCGTAGTCTCGTCTGAAGCTTTCTTT
CDR3aa: CASSVVSSEAFF

abundance: -
v_gene: TRBV30
len: 11
d_gene: -
j_gene: TRBJ2-7
CDR3nt: TGTGCCTGGAGTTATAACTACGAGCAGTACTTC
CDR3aa: CAWSYNYEQYF

abundance: few
v_gene: TRBV29-1
len: 17
d_gene: -
j_gene: TRBJ2-7
CDR3nt: TGCAGCGTTGAAGATCCCGCTGGGGCAAAAGGACCCTACGAGCAGTACTTC
CDR3aa: CSVEDPAGAKGPYEQYF

abundance: -
v_gene: TRBV5-1
len: 15
d_gene: -
j_gene: TRBJ2-4
CDR3nt: TGCGCCAGCAGACTAGCCCCAATAGCCAAAAACATTCAGTACTTC
CDR3aa: CASRLAPIAKNIQYF

abundance: -
v_gene: TRBV6-5
len: 15
d_gene: -
j_gene: TRBJ2-1
CDR3nt: TGTGCCAGCAGTTACTACCCCGCTCAGTCGAATGAGCAGTTCTTC
CDR3aa: CASSYYPAQSNEQFF

abundance: -
v_gene: TRBV29-1
len: 14
d_gene: TRBD2
j_gene: TRBJ2-1
CDR3nt: TGCAGCGTTGGGGGGAGGGTCTCCTACAATGAGCAGTTCTTC
CDR3aa: CSVGGRVSYNEQFF

abundance: few
v_gene: TRBV7-9
len: 14
d_gene: -
j_gene: TRBJ2-4
CDR3nt: TGTGCCAGCAGCTTCACAGAAGCCAAAAACATTCAGTACTTC
CDR3aa: CASSFTEAKNIQYF

abundance: few
v_gene: TRBV5-1
len: 15
d_gene: -
j_gene: TRBJ2-7
CDR3nt: TGCGCCAGCAGCTTGCTAACCTCGGCTGTGGGCGAGCAGTACTTC
CDR3aa: CASSLLTSAVGEQYF

abundance: -
v_gene: TRBV5-6
len: 15
d_gene: -
j_gene: TRBJ2-5
CDR3nt: TGTGCCAGCAGCTTGAAGGTTGGGGTATCGGTGACCCAGTACTTC
CDR3aa: CASSLKVGVSVTQYF

abundance: -
v_gene: TRBV4-1
len: 18
d_gene: TRBD1
j_gene: TRBJ2-5
CDR3nt: TGCGCCAGCAGTCCCCGGCACGGCCCAGGGGGCTTCAAAGAGACCCAGTACTTC
CDR3aa: CASSPRHGPGGFKETQYF

abundance: -
v_gene: TRBV29-1
len: 12
d_gene: -
j_gene: TRBJ1-3
CDR3nt: TGCAGCGTTGTGAGGTCTGGAAACACCATATATTTT
CDR3aa: CSVVRSGNTIYF

abundance: -
v_gene: TRBV27
len: 14
d_gene: -
j_gene: TRBJ2-3
CDR3nt: TGTGCCAGCAAGTTCGTGGCTGGCACAGATACGCAGTATTTT
CDR3aa: CASKFVAGTDTQYF

abundance: -
v_gene: TRBV20-1
len: 10
d_gene: -
j_gene: TRBJ1-2
CDR3nt: TGCAGTGCTAGACAGTATGGCTACACCTTC
CDR3aa: CSARQYGYTF

abundance: -
v_gene: TRBV7-9
len: 15
d_gene: -
j_gene: TRBJ2-1
CDR3nt: TGTGCCAGCAGCCTGTACCGGGACTTCCTCGATGAGCAGTTCTTC
CDR3aa: CASSLYRDFLDEQFF

abundance: -
v_gene: TRBV20-1
len: 11
d_gene: -
j_gene: TRBJ1-1
CDR3nt: TGCAGTGCTAGGCGAAAGGCTGAAGCTTTCTTT
CDR3aa: CSARRKAEAFF

abundance: few
v_gene: TRBV5-6
len: 13
d_gene: -
j_gene: TRBJ2-5
CDR3nt: TGTGCCAGCAGCTATTCGGGGCAAGAGACCCAGTACTTC
CDR3aa: CASSYSGQETQYF

abundance: -
v_gene: TRBV25-1
len: 15
d_gene: TRBD2
j_gene: TRBJ2-3
CDR3nt: TGTGCCAGCAGTGTGGGCGGGAGGGCCATAGATACGCAGTATTTT
CDR3aa: CASSVGGRAIDTQYF

abundance: few
v_gene: TRBV30
len: 15
d_gene: TRBD2
j_gene: TRBJ2-1
CDR3nt: TGTGCCTGGAGTGTAGCTCCTAGCGGGAGGGGTGAGCAGTTCTTC
CDR3aa: CAWSVAPSGRGEQFF

abundance: few
v_gene: TRBV7-9
len: 11
d_gene: -
j_gene: TRBJ2-1
CDR3nt: TGTGCCAGCAGCTTGGGGCATGAGCAGTTCTTC
CDR3aa: CASSLGHEQFF

abundance: few
v_gene: TRBV2
len: 15
d_gene: -
j_gene: TRBJ2-2
CDR3nt: TGTGCCAGCACCCTCGGCCTAATGGGCACCGGGGAGCTGTTTTTT
CDR3aa: CASTLGLMGTGELFF

abundance: few
v_gene: TRBV30
len: 15
d_gene: TRBD2
j_gene: TRBJ2-3
CDR3nt: TGTGCCTGGACTAGCGGGAGGGCCGCAACAGATACGCAGTATTTT
CDR3aa: CAWTSGRAATDTQYF